This T cell receptor (beta chain) was sequenced for a study of graft-versus-host responses after intestinal transplantation. The overall study: Multivisceral, liver-intestinal, or isolated intestinal transplants were given to recipients. All recipients got anti-thymocyte globulin induction, then tacrolimus and steroids for approximately 3 years. The study's findings and limits: The study associated peak circulating GvH clone levels with early post-transplant HvG declines.

Trimming stripped 3 bases from V and 5 bases from J, with 10 bases between. Germline CDR1 and CDR2: GTSNPN and SVGIG (reference sequence). The CDR3 has 13 amino acids. As to this clone: No antigen is known for it.

Profiled with immunoSEQ multiplex PCR; TCRdb holds only in-frame clones, not every one. The sample has some 100,000 clones, about 90% seen once; the top ten hold about 0.95%. The chain couples TRBV30 to TRBJ2-2; D is perhaps TRBD1 (6 bases). This TCR derives from a human donor who was the organ donor for an intestinal transplant. Sample: unstimulated CD4+ T cells sorted from spleen or lymph node cells, taken before transplant. The CDR3 DNA is TGTGCCTGGAGCTTACAGGGTACCGGGGAGCTGTTTTTT. It specifies CAWSLQGTGELFF.